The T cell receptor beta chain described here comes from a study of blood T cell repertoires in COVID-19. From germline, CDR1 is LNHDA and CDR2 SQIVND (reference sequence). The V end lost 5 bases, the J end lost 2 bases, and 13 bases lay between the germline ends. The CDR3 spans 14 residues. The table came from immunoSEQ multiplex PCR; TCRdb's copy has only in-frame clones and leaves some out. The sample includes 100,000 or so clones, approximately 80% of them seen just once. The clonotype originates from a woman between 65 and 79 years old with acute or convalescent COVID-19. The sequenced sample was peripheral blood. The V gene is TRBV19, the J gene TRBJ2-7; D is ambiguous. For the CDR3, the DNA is TGTGCCAGTAGTGGGCAGCCCGGCCCCTACGAGCAGTACTTC. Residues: CASSGQPGPYEQYF.